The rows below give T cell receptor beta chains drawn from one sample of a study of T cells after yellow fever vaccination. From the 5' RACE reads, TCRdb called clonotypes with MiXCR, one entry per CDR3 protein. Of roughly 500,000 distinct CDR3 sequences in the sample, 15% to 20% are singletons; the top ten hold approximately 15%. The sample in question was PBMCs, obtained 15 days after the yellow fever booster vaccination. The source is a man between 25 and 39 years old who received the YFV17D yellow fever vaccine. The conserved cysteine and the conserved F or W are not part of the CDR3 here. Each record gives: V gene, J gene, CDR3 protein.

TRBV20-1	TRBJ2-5	SARVRGSGQETQY
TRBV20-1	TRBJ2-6	SARDSQSSSGANVLT
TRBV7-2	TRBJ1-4	ASSLQGSHNEKLF
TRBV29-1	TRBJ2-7	SVEGGQDPYEQY
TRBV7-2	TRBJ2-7	ASTRTGTYSYEQY
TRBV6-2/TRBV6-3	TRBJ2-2	ASSDGQGTNTGELF
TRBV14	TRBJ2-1	ASSQLAYEQF
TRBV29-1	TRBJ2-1	SVAMGSGEQF
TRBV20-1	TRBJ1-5	SAGHRGSQPQH
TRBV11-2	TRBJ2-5	ASSLIGGTPQETQY
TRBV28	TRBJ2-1	ASPPSSGKGGEQF
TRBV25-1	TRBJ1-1	ASVGGITEAF
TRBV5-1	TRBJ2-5	ASSSIFIAGGSQETQY
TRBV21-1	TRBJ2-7	AIGVGRGPPYEQY
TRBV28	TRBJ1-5	ASRVGNQPQH
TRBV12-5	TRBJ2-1	ASGLGLAGINEQF
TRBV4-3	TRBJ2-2	ASSQRDTGELF
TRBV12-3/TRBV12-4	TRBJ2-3	ASSLPASGDTQY
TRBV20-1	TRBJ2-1	SARDGGLATYNEQF
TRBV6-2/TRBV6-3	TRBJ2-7	ASKSAGTVNEQY
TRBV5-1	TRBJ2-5	ASSLQGGGETQY
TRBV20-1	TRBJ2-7	SASGQSTYEQY
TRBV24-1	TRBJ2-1	ATSGTGTSLESQQF
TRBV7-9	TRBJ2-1	ASSSQSGRGGQF
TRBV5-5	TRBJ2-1	ASSLWDDNEQF
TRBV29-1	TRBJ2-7	SVGDRRSEQY
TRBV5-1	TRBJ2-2	ASSLDRAPNTGELF
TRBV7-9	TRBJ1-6	ASSFWDRDNSPLH